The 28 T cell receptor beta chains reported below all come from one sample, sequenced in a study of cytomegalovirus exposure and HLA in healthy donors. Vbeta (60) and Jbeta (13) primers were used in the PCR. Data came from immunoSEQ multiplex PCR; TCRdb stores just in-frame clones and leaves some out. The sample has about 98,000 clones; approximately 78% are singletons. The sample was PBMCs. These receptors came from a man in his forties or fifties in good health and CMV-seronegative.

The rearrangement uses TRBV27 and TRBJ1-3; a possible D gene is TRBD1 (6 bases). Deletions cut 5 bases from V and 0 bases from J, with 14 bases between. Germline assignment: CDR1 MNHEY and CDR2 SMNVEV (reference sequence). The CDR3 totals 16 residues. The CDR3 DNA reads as TGTGCCAGCAGTCTACAGGGTCCTCGCTCTGGAAACACCATATATTTT. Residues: CASSLQGPRSGNTIYF.

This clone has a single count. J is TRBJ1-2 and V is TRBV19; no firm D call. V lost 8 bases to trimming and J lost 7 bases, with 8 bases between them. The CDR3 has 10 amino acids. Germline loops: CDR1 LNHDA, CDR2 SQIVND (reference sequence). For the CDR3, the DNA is TGTGCCAGTTACGCGATTGGCTACACCTTC. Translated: CASYAIGYTF.

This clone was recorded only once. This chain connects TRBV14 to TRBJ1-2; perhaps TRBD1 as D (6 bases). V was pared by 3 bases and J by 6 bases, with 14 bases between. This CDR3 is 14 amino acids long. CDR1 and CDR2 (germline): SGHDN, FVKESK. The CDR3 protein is CASSHFRQVDGYTF. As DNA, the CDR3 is TGTGCCAGCAGCCATTTTCGACAGGTGGATGGCTACACCTTC.

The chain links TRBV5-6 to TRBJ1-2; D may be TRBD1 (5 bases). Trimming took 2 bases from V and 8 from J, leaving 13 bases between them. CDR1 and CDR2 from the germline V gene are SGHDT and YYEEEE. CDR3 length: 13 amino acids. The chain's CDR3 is CASSFQGGSGYTF. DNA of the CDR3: TGTGCCAGCAGCTTTCAGGGAGGGAGCGGCTACACCTTC.

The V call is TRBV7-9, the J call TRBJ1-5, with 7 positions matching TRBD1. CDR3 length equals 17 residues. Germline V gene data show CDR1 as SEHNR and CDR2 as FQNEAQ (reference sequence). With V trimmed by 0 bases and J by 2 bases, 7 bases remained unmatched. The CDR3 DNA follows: TGTGCCAGCAGCTTAGCCAGACAGGGAAAGGGCAATCAGCCCCAGCATTTT. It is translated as CASSLARQGKGNQPQHF.

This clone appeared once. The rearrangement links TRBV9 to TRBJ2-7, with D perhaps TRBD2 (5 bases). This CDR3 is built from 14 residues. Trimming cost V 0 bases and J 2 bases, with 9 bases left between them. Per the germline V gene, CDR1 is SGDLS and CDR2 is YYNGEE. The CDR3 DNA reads TGTGCCAGCAGCGTAGGGCTAGCCGCCTACGAGCAGTACTTC. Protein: CASSVGLAAYEQYF. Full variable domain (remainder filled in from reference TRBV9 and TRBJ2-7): DSGVTQTPKHLITATGQRVTLRCSPRSGDLSVYWYQQSLDQGLQFLIQYYNGEERAKGNILERFSAQQFPDLHSELNLSSLELGDSALYFCASSVGLAAYEQYFGPGTRLTVT.

CDR3 DNA: TGTGCCAGCAGCCCGAGATTGGAAGGGGGCATGAGGGGCTACACCTTC. Translation: CASSPRLEGGMRGYTF. The chain carries TRBV7-9 and TRBJ1-2, with 7 bases matching TRBD1. V trimming: 5 bases; J trimming: 8 bases; junction bases outside the gene matches: 17. The CDR3 length is 16 residues. From germline, CDR1 is SEHNR and CDR2 FQNEAQ (reference sequence).

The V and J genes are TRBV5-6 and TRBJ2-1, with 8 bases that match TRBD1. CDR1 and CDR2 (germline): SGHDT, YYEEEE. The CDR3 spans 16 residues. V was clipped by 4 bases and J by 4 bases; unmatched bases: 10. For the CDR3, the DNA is TGTGCCAGCAGCCGGAACCGGGACAGGAATTACAATGAGCAGTTCTTC. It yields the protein CASSRNRDRNYNEQFF.

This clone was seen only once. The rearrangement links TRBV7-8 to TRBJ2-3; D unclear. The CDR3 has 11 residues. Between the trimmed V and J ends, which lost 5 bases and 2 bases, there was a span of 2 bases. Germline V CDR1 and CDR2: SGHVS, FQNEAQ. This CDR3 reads CASSHTDTQYF. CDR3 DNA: TGTGCCAGCAGCCACACAGATACGCAGTATTTT.

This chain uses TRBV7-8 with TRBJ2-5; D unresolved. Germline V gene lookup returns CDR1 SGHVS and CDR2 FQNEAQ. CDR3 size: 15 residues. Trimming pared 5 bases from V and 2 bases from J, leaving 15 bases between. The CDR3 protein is CASSPHEVTQETQYF. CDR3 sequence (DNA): TGTGCCAGCAGCCCACATGAGGTTACACAAGAGACCCAGTACTTC.

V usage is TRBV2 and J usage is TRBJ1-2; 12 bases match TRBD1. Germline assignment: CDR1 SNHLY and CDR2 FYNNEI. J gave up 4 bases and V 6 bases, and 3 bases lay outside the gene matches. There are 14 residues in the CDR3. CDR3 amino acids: CASRGQGALYGYTF. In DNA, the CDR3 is TGTGCCAGCAGGGGACAGGGGGCACTCTATGGCTACACCTTC. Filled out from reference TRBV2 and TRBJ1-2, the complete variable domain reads EPEVTQTPSHQVTQMGQEVILRCVPISNHLYFYWYRQILGQKVEFLVSFYNNEISEKSEIFDDQFSVERPDGSNFTLKIRSTKLEDSAMYFCASRGQGALYGYTFGSGTRLTVV.

CDR3 coding DNA: TGCGCCAGCAGCTTGGACCAGGGGACGAAAGGAAACACCATATATTTT. The encoded protein is CASSLDQGTKGNTIYF. The chain is built from TRBV5-1 and TRBJ1-3; possibly TRBD1 for D (6 bases). The CDR3 is made up of 16 amino acids. V dropped 0 bases and J dropped 4 bases, with 14 bases sitting between them. The V gene's germline CDR1 is SGHRS and CDR2 YFSETQ.

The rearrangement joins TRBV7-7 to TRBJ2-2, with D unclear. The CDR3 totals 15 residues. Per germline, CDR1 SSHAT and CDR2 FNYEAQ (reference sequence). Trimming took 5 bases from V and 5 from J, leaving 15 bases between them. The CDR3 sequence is CASSPAEAGTGELFF. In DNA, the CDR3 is TGTGCCAGCAGCCCAGCCGAGGCTGGGACCGGGGAGCTGTTTTTT.

DNA for the CDR3: TGTGCCAGCAGCCCCCAAATGAACAGGGGGCTTAACACTGAAGCTTTCTTT. Protein sequence: CASSPQMNRGLNTEAFF. V is TRBV7-8 and J is TRBJ1-1; 9 bases match TRBD1. V was pared by 5 bases and J by 2 bases, with 12 bases of the junction left unmatched. The length of the CDR3 is 17 residues. Germline V CDR1 and CDR2: SGHVS, FQNEAQ.

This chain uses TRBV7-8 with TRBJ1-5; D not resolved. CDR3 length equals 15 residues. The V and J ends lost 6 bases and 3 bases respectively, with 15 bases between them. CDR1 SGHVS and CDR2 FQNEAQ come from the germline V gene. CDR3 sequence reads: CASSPGVGYNQPQHF. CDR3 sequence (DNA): TGTGCCAGCAGTCCCGGGGTCGGGTACAATCAGCCCCAGCATTTT.

The CDR3 DNA sequence: TGTGCCAGCAGTGGGGGGATGTCCACCGGGGAGCTGTTTTTT. Protein: CASSGGMSTGELFF. This chain joins TRBV28 and TRBJ2-2, with D maybe TRBD2 (6 bases). The CDR3 has 14 residues. Germline loops: CDR1 MDHEN, CDR2 SYDVKM. V was clipped by 5 bases and J by 4 bases, with 11 bases between them.

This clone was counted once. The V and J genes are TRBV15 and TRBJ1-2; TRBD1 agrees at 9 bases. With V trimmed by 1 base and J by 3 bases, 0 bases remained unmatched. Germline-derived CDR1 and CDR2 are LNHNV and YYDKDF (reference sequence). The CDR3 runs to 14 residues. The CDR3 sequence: CATSRGDRDYGYTF. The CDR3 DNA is TGTGCCACCAGCAGAGGGGACAGGGACTATGGCTACACCTTC.

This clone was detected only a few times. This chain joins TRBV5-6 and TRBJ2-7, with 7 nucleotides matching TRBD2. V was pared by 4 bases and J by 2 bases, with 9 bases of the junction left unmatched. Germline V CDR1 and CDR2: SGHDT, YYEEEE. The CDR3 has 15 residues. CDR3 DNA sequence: TGTGCCAGCAGCCGAGTGACTAGCCCTACCTACGAGCAGTACTTC. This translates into CASSRVTSPTYEQYF.

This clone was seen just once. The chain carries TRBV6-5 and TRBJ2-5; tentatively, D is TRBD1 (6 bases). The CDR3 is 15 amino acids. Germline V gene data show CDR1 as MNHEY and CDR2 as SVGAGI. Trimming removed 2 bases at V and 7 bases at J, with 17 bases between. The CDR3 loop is CASSYTKQGWVTQYF. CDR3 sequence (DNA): TGTGCCAGCAGTTACACGAAACAGGGTTGGGTGACCCAGTACTTC.

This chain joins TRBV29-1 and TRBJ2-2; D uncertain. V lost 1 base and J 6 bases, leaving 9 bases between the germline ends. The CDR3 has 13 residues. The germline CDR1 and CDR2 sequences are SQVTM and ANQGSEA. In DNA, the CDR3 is TGCAGCGTTGAAGTCGCGAGCGCCGGGGAGCTGTTTTTT. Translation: CSVEVASAGELFF.

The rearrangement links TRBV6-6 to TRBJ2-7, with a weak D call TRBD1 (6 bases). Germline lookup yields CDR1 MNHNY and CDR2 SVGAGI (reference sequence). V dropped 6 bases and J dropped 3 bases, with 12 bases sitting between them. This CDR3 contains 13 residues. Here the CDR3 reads CASSFGQNYEQYF. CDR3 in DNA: TGTGCCAGCAGCTTCGGACAGAACTACGAGCAGTACTTC.

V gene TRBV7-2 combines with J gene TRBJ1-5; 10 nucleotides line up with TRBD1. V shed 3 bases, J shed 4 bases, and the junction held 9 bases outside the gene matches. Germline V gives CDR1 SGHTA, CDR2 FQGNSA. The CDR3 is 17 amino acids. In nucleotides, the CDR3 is TGTGCCAGCAGCTTGGTTCACGGGGACAGGGGAAATCAGCCCCAGCATTTT. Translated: CASSLVHGDRGNQPQHF.

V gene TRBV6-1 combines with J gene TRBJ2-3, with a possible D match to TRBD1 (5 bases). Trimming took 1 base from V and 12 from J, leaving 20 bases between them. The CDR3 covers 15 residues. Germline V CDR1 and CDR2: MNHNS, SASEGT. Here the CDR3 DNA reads TGTGCCAGCAGTGAAGGACAGTTGGGTCGGCAACCTCAGTATTTT. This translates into CASSEGQLGRQPQYF.

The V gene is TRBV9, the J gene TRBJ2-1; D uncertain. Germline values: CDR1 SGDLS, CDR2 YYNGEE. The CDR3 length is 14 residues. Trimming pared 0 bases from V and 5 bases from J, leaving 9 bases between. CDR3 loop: CASSVVWSDNEQFF. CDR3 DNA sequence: TGTGCCAGCAGCGTAGTCTGGAGCGACAATGAGCAGTTCTTC.

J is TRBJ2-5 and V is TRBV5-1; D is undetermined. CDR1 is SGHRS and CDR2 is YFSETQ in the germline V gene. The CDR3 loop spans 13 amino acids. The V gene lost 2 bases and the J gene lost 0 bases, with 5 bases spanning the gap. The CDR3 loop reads CASSFPDQETQYF. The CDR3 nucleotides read TGCGCCAGCAGCTTCCCCGACCAAGAGACCCAGTACTTC.

CDR3 coding DNA: TGTGCCAGCAGCGTTGGACAGTTCTATGGCTACACCTTC. Its protein is CASSVGQFYGYTF. The rearrangement links TRBV9 to TRBJ1-2; possible D gene TRBD1, 6 bases. Trimming pared 2 bases from V and 4 bases from J, leaving 9 bases between. The CDR3 spans 13 residues. The germline gives CDR1 SGDLS, CDR2 YYNGEE. The entire variable domain, with the rest obtained from reference TRBV9 and TRBJ1-2, is as follows: DSGVTQTPKHLITATGQRVTLRCSPRSGDLSVYWYQQSLDQGLQFLIQYYNGEERAKGNILERFSAQQFPDLHSELNLSSLELGDSALYFCASSVGQFYGYTFGSGTRLTVV.

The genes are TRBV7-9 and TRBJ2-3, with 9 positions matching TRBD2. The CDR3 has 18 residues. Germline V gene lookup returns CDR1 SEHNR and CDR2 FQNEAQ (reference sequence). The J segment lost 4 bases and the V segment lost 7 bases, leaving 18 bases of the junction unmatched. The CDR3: CASKGLAGMISRADTQYF. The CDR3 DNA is TGTGCCAGCAAAGGGCTAGCGGGGATGATTAGTCGGGCAGATACGCAGTATTTT.

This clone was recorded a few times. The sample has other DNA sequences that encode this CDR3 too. CDR3 bases: TGTGCCAGCAGCGTAGCAGGGGGAAGCACAGATACGCAGTATTTT. Translated: CASSVAGGSTDTQYF. The V call is TRBV9, the J call TRBJ2-3, with 7 bases fitting TRBD1. After removal of 0 bases from V and 0 bases from J, the junction contained 1 base not matched to a gene. The CDR3 has 15 residues. CDR1 and CDR2 from the germline V gene are SGDLS and YYNGEE.